The TCR beta chain described here comes from a study of blood T cell repertoires in COVID-19. Seattle-derived patients entered the study during active infection and were followed longitudinally. This clone was picked up one time. Authors' analysis steps: It was from reference gene primer amplification that nucleated cell counts were estimated. Libraries were prepared by immunoSEQ multiplex PCR; TCRdb keeps only in-frame clonotypes and omits some of them. D and trimming were read from the DNA, whereas the V and J calls and clone size are those reported in that table. The table records about 210,000 clones, 65% to 90% of them present only once. CDR3 length: 13 amino acids. The germline V gene encodes CDR1 SGHRS and CDR2 YFSETQ. V was cut by 0 bases and J by 4 bases, with 7 bases left in between.

The chain employs TRBV5-1 and TRBJ1-2; no definite D call. Sequenced sample: peripheral blood. This sequence was found in a man in his fifties with COVID-19, enrolled during active disease. In DNA, the CDR3 is TGCGCCAGCAGCTTGGACAAATCCTATGGCTACACCTTC. This translates into CASSLDKSYGYTF.